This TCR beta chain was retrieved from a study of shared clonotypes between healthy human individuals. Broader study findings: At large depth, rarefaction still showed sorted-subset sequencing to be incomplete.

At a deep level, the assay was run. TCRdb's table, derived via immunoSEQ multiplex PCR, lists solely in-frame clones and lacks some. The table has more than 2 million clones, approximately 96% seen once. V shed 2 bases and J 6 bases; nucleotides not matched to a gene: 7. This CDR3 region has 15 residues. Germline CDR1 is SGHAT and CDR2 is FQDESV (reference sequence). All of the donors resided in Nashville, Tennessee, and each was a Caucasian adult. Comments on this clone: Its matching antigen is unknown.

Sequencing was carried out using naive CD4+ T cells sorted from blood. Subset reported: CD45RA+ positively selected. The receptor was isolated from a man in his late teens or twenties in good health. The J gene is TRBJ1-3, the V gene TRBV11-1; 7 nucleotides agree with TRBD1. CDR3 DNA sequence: TGTGCCAGCAGCTTACTAGCCAGGGGGTTAAACACCATATATTTT. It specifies CASSLLARGLNTIYF.